This T cell receptor (beta chain) was obtained from a study of blood T cell repertoires in COVID-19. Overall study context: Samples representing acute and convalescent COVID-19 were sourced from the United States, Italy and Spain. Sample material is recorded as cDNA or gDNA derived from T cells, B-cell-depleted T cells, or PBMCs.

Trimming removed 7 bases from V and 2 bases from J; junction bases left unmatched: 13. This CDR3 is built from 17 residues. Germline loops: CDR1 SEHNR, CDR2 FQNEAQ (reference sequence). Per the original data handling: How many nucleated cells were present was estimated from reference gene primer amplification. The table came from immunoSEQ multiplex PCR; TCRdb's copy has only in-frame clones and leaves some out. That table is the source of V, J and clone size, and D and trimming were worked out from the DNA. The data show some 72,000 clones, with roughly 90% seen just once and 4.6% held by the top ten.

Sequenced input: peripheral blood. The receptor comes from a middle-aged man with active COVID-19. This chain connects TRBV7-9 to TRBJ2-1; 8 nucleotides align to TRBD2. CDR3 nucleotides: TGTGCCAGCAATCAAGCGGGGGCCGAGGCAACCTACAATGAGCAGTTCTTC. Translating it yields CASNQAGAEATYNEQFF.